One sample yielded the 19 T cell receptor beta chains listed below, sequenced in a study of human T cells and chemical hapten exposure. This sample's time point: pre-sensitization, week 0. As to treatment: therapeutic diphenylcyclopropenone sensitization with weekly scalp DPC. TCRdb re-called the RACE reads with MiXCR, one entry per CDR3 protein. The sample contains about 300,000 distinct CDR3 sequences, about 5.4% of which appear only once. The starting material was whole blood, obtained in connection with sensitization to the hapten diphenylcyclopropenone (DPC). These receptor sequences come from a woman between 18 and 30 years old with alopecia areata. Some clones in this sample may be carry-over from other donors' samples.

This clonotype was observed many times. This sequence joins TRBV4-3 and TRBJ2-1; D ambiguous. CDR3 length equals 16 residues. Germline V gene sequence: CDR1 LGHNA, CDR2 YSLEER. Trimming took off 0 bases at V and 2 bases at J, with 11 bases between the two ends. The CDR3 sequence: CASSQEGSEPYNEQFF. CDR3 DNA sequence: TGCGCCAGCAGCCAAGAAGGATCAGAGCCCTACAATGAGCAGTTCTTC.

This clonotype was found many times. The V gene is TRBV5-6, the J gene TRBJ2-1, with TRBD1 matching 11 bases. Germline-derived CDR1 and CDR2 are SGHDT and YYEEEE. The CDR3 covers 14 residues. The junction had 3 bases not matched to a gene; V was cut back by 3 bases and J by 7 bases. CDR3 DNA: TGTGCCAGCAGCTGGGACAGGGGGGTGAATGAGCAGTTCTTC. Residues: CASSWDRGVNEQFF.

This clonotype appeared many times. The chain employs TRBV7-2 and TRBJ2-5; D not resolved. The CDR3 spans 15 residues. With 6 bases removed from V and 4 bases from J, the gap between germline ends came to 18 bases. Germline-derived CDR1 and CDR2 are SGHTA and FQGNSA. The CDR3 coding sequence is TGTGCCAGCAGGCCCGGGTCGGCTAGGGTAGAGACCCAGTACTTC. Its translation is CASRPGSARVETQYF.

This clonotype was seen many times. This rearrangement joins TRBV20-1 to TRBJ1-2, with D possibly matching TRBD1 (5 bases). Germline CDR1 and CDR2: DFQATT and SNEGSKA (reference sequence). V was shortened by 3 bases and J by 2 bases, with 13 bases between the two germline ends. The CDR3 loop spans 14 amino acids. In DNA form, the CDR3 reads TGCAGTGCTAGGTCGGCAGGGTTGAACTATGGCTACACCTTC. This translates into CSARSAGLNYGYTF.

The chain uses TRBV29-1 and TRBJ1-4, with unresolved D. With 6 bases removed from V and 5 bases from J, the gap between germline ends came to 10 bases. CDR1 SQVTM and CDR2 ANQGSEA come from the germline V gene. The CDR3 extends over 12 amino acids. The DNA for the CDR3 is TGCAGCGTCAGAGGGCAGAATGAAAAACTGTTTTTT. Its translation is CSVRGQNEKLFF.

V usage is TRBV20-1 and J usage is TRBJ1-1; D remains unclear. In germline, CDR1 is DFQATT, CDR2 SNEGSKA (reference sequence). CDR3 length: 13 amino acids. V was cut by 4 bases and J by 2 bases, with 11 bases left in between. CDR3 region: CSATVRPNTEAFF. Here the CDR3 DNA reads TGCAGTGCTACAGTACGACCCAACACTGAAGCTTTCTTT.

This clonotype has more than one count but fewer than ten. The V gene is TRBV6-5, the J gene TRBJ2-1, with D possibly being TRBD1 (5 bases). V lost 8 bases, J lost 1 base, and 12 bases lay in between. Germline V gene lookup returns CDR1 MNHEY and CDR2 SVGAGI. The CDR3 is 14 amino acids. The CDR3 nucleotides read TGTGCCAGCCGGAAGACAGAGTCCTACAATGAGCAGTTCTTC. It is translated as CASRKTESYNEQFF.

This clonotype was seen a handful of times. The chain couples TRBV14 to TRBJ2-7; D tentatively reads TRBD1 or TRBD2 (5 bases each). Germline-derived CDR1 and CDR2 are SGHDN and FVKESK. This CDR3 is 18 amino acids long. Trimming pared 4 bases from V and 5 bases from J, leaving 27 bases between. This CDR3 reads CASSRSPKSSWGIHEQYF. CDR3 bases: TGTGCCAGCAGCCGGTCGCCCAAGAGTAGCTGGGGGATCCACGAGCAGTACTTC.

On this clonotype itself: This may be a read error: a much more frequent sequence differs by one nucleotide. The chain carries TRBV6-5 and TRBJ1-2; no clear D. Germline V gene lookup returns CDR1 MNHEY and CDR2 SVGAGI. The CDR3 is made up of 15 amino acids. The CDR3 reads CASGYGGVGNYGYTF. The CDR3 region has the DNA TGTGCCAGCGGTTACGGCGGGGTGGGAAACTATGGCTACACCTTC.

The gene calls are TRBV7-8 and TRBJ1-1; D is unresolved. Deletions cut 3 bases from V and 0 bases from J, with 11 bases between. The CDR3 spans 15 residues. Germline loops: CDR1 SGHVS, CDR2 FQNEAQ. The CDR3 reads CASSLHSTMNTEAFF. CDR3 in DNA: TGTGCCAGCAGCTTGCATTCCACCATGAACACTGAAGCTTTCTTT.

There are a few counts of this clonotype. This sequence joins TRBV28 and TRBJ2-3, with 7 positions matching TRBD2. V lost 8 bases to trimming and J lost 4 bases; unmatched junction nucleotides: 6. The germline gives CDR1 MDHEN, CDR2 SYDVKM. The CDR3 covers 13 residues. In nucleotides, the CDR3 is TGTGCCAGCCGATCGACTAGCCCAGATACGCAGTATTTT. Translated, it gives CASRSTSPDTQYF.

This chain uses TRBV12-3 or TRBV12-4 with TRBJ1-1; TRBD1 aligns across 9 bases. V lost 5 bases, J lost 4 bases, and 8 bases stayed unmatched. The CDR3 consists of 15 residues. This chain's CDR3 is CASSQGTGRSTEAFF. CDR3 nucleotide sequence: TGTGCCAGCAGTCAGGGGACAGGGAGGAGCACTGAAGCTTTCTTT.

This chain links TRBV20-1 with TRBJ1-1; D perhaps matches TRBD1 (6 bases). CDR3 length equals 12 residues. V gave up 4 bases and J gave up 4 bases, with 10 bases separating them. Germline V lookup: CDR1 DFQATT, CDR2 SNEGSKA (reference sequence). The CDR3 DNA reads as TGCAGTGCTAATGAGGGGGGCACTGAAGCTTTCTTT. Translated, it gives CSANEGGTEAFF.

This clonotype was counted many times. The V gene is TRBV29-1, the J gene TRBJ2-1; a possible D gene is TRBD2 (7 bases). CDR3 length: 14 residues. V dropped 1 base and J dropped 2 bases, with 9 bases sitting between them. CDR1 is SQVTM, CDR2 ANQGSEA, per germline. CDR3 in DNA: TGCAGCGTTGAAGGGCGGGGGCCCTACAATGAGCAGTTCTTC. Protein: CSVEGRGPYNEQFF.

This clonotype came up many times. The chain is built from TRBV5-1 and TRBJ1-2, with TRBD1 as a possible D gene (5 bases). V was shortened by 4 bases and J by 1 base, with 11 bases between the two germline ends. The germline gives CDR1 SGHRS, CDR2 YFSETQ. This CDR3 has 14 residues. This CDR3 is CASSLDRNNYGYTF. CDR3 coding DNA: TGCGCCAGCAGCCTAGACAGAAATAACTATGGCTACACCTTC.

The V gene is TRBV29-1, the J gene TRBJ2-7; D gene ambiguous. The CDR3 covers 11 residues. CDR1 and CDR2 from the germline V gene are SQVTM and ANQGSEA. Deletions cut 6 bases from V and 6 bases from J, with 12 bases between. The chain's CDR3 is CSVVSKGEQYF. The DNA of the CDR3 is TGCAGCGTCGTCTCCAAAGGCGAGCAGTACTTC.

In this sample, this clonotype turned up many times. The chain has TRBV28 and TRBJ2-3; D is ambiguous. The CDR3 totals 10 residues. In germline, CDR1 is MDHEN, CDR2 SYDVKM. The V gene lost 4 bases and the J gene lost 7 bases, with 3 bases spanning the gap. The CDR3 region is CASSSNTQYF. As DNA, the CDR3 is TGTGCCAGCAGTTCAAATACGCAGTATTTT. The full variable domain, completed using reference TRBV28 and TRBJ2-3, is DVKVTQSSRYLVKRTGEKVFLECVQDMDHENMFWYRQDPGLGLRLIYFSYDVKMKEKGDIPEGYSVSREKKERFSLILESASTNQTSMYLCASSSNTQYFGPGTRLTVL.

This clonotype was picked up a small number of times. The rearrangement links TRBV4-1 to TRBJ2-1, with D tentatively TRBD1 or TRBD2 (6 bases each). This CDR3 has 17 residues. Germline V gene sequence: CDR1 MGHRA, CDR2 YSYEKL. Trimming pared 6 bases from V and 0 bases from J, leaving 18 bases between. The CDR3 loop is CASRPVRGGISYNEQFF. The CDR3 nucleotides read TGCGCCAGCAGACCAGTTCGAGGGGGGATCTCCTACAATGAGCAGTTCTTC.

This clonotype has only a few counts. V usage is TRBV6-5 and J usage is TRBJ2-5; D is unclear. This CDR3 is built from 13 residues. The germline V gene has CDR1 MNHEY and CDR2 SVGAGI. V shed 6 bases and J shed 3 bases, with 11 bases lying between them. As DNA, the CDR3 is TGTGCCAGCAGCGCGTACCTGGAAGAGACCCAGTACTTC. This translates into CASSAYLEETQYF.